The next 10 T cell receptor beta chains were all read from a single sample in a study of cytomegalovirus exposure and HLA in healthy donors. The primer mix had 60 Vbeta and 13 Jbeta primers. The data were produced by immunoSEQ multiplex PCR, yet TCRdb's version contains in-frame clones alone and is incomplete. In total, the table holds roughly 120,000 clones. The specimen sequenced was PBMCs. Receptors originate from a man between 18 and 29 years old in good health and CMV-seronegative.

The chain is built from TRBV30 and TRBJ1-2, with D hard to call. The CDR3 is made up of 17 amino acids. Germline-derived CDR1 and CDR2 are GTSNPN and SVGIG (reference sequence). Trimming took off 0 bases at V and 0 bases at J, with 17 bases between the two ends. This chain's CDR3 is CAWSVRISRSTNYGYTF. The CDR3 DNA follows: TGTGCCTGGAGTGTACGAATCTCGCGAAGCACTAACTATGGCTACACCTTC.

CDR3 nucleotide sequence: TGTGCCAGTACCCCGGGGGGGAAAGCGTCCGGGGAGCTGTTTTTT. It encodes CASTPGGKASGELFF. This chain joins TRBV19 and TRBJ2-2; 8 nucleotides align to TRBD2. With V trimmed by 7 bases and J by 6 bases, 10 bases remained unmatched. The CDR3 length is 15 residues. Germline values: CDR1 LNHDA, CDR2 SQIVND (reference sequence). The whole variable domain, remainder taken from reference TRBV19 and TRBJ2-2, is DGGITQSPKYLFRKEGQNVTLSCEQNLNHDAMYWYRQDPGQGLRLIYYSQIVNDFQKGDIAEGYSVSREKKESFPLTVTSAQKNPTAFYLCASTPGGKASGELFFGEGSRLTVL.

In terms of frequency, this clone is medium-sized. The rearrangement joins TRBV19 to TRBJ1-4; 9 bases line up with TRBD1. The J segment lost 5 bases and the V segment lost 1 base, leaving 5 bases of the junction unmatched. The CDR3 is 16 amino acids. Germline CDR1 reads LNHDA; CDR2 reads SQIVND (reference sequence). The CDR3 nucleotides read TGTGCCAGTAGTATAGGAGCCGGGACAGGGAATGAAAAACTGTTTTTT. This codes for CASSIGAGTGNEKLFF.

The chain joins TRBV7-9 to TRBJ2-5; 8 positions agree with TRBD2. The CDR3 is 15 amino acids. CDR1 is SEHNR and CDR2 is FQNEAQ in the germline V gene (reference sequence). Unmatched junction bases numbered 6, after V lost 5 bases and J lost 1 base. CDR3 coding DNA: TGTGCCAGCAGCCCCGGCGGGGGGTTCCAAGAGACCCAGTACTTC. Its protein product is CASSPGGGFQETQYF.

The chain combines TRBV7-9 with TRBJ1-1; TRBD1 agrees at 7 bases. The CDR3 runs 15 residues. The V gene's germline CDR1 is SEHNR and CDR2 FQNEAQ (reference sequence). Losses at the gene ends were 5 bases for V and 1 base for J; bases not matched to a gene: 7. CDR3 residues: CASSKEGQRNTEAFF. The CDR3 DNA is TGTGCCAGCAGCAAAGAGGGACAGAGGAACACTGAAGCTTTCTTT.

This chain links TRBV2 with TRBJ2-1; no firm D call. Germline assignment: CDR1 SNHLY and CDR2 FYNNEI. V shed 8 bases and J shed 5 bases, with 16 bases lying between them. The CDR3 spans 14 residues. CDR3 nucleotide sequence: TGTGCCAGCGGAACAGCTTTAGGCGACAATGAGCAGTTCTTC. It yields the protein CASGTALGDNEQFF.

This sequence joins TRBV5-6 and TRBJ2-7; 7 positions match TRBD2. Germline V CDR1 and CDR2: SGHDT, YYEEEE. The CDR3 length is 16 residues. After removal of 4 bases from V and 2 bases from J, the junction contained 12 bases not matched to a gene. CDR3 coding DNA: TGTGCCAGCAGCCTGTGGGGGGGGTCGAGCGCCTACGAGCAGTACTTC. Encoded protein: CASSLWGGSSAYEQYF.

This rearrangement joins TRBV13 to TRBJ1-5; 7 bases are a match to TRBD1. The length of the CDR3 is 16 residues. Germline trimming cut 3 bases from V and 2 bases from J; bases unmatched to any gene: 7. The germline V gene encodes CDR1 PRHDT and CDR2 FYEKMQ (reference sequence). CDR3 region: CASSFGSGGGNQPQHF. DNA of the CDR3: TGTGCCAGCAGCTTTGGGTCAGGGGGAGGCAATCAGCCCCAGCATTTT.

Concerning this clone: The same CDR3 can be traced to other DNA sequences in this sample. The genes are TRBV5-6 and TRBJ2-7, with TRBD1 matching over 7 bases. V shed 3 bases and J 0 bases; nucleotides not matched to a gene: 0. This CDR3 comprises 13 residues. Germline loops: CDR1 SGHDT, CDR2 YYEEEE. CDR3 coding DNA: TGTGCCAGCAGCTGGGACAGCTCCTACGAGCAGTACTTC. Its protein is CASSWDSSYEQYF.

The CDR3 coding sequence is TGCGCCAGCAGTCTTACCGGGACAGAGAACACTGAAGCTTTCTTT. This codes for CASSLTGTENTEAFF. This sequence joins TRBV23-1 and TRBJ1-1, with TRBD1 identical over 7 bases. TRBV23-1 is reported as an ORF; its role is uncertain. This CDR3 is 15 amino acids long. V dropped 4 bases and J dropped 1; count of bases not matched to a gene: 6.